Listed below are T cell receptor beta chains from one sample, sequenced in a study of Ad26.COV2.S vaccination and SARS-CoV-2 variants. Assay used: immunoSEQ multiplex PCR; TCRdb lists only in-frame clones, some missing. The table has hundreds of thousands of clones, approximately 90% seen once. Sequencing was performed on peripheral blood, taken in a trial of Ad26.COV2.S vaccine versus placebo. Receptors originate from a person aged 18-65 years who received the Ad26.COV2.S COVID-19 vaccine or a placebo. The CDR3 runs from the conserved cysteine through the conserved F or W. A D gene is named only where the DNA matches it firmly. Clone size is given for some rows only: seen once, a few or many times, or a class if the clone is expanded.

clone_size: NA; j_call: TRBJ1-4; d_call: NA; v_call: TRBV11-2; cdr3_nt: TGTGCCAGCAGCTTAGAACAGGGTTATGAAAAACTGTTTTTT; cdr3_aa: CASSLEQGYEKLFF
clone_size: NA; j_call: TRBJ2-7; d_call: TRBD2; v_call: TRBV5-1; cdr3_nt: TGCGCCAGCAGCCCACCCATAGCGGGAGCGGGGGAGCAGTACTTC; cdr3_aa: CASSPPIAGAGEQYF
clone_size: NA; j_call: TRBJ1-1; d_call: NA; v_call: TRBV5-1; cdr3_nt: TGCGCCAGCAGCGGAGCCACTGAAGCTTTCTTT; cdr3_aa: CASSGATEAFF
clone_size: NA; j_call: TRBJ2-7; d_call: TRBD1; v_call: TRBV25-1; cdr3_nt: TGTGCCAGCAGCGGACAGGGGTCCTCCTACGAGCAGTACTTC; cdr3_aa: CASSGQGSSYEQYF
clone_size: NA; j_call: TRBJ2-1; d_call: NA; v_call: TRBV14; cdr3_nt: TGTGCCAGCAGTCTCCGGGACTCACGTTTCATAGGTGAGCAGTTCTTC; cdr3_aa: CASSLRDSRFIGEQFF
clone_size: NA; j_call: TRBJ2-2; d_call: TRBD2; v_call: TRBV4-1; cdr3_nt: TGCGCCAGCAGACTTGGGCTAGCGGGAGCCCCAGGCGGGGAGCTGTTTTTT; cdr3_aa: CASRLGLAGAPGGELFF
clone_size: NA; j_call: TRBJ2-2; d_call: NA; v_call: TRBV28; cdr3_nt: TGTGCCAGCAGTTTTGTGCCACGGGGCACCGGGGAGCTGTTTTTT; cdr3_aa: CASSFVPRGTGELFF
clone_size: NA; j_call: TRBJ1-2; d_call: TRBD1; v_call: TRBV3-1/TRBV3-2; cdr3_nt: TGTGCCAGCAGCCAAGATTTTTCGGACAGGTCCGGCTACACCTTC; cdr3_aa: CASSQDFSDRSGYTF
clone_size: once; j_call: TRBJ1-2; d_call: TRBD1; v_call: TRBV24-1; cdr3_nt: TGTGCCACCAGTGACCAGACAGGGAACTATGGCTACACCTTC; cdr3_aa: CATSDQTGNYGYTF
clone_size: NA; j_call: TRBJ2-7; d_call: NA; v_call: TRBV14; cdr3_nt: TGTGCCAGCAGCCAAGATCAGGCAGGGGCCTACGAGCAGTACTTC; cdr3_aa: CASSQDQAGAYEQYF
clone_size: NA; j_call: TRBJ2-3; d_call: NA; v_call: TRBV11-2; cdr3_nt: TGTGCCAGCAGCTTAGCGGGAGAAAGACCAGATACGCAGTATTTT; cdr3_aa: CASSLAGERPDTQYF
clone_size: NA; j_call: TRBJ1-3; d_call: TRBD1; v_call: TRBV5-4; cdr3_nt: TGTGCCAGCAGCTTGGGCGGACAGGGTGGTCGAAACACCATATATTTT; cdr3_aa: CASSLGGQGGRNTIYF
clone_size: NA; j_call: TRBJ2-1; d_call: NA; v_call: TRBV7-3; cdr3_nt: TGTGCCAGCAGCTTAGGAGGGGGCCATGCGGGCTACAATGAGCAGTTCTTC; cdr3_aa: CASSLGGGHAGYNEQFF
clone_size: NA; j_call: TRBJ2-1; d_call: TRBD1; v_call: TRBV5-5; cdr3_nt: TGTGCCAGCAGTGACAGGGTTTCCTACAATGAGCAGTTCTTC; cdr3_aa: CASSDRVSYNEQFF
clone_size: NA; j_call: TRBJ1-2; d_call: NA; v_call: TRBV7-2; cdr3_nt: TGTGCCAGCAGCTTAGGAGGAGGGAACTATGGCTACACCTTC; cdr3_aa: CASSLGGGNYGYTF
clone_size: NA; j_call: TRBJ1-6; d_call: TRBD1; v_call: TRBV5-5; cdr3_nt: TGTGCCAGCAGCTTGGGGGGACAGGGTTATTCACCCCTCCACTTT; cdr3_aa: CASSLGGQGYSPLHF
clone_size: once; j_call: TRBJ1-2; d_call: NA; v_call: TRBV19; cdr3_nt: TGTGCCAGTAGTATTGCAGCGAACTATGGCTACACCTTC; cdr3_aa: CASSIAANYGYTF
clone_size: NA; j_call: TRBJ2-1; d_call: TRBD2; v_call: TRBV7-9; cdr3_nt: TGTGCCAGCAGCAGTCTAGCGGGAGAGGACAATGAGCAGTTCTTC; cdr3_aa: CASSSLAGEDNEQFF
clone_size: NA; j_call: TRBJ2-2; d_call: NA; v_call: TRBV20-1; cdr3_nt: TGCAGTGCTCTCAACGGAGGAGGGGTGTTTTTT; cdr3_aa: CSALNGGGVFF
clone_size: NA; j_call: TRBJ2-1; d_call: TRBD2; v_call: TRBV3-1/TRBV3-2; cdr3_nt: TGTGCCAGCAGCCAAGATAGGGGACTAGGGTACAATGAGCAGTTCTTC; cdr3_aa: CASSQDRGLGYNEQFF
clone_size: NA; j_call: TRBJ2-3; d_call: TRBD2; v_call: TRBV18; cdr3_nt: TGTGCCAGCGCCGGCCGGGAGGGCACAGATACGCAGTATTTT; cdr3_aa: CASAGREGTDTQYF
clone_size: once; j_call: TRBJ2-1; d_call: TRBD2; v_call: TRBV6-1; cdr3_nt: TGTGCCAGCAGTGAACGAGTAGCGGGAGGGCGGCGCTACAATGAGCAGTTCTTC; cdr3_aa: CASSERVAGGRRYNEQFF
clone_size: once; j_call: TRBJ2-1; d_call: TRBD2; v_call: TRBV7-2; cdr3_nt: TGTGCCAGCAGCGCCCACTCCGGGACTAGCGGAGACAATGAGCAGTTCTTC; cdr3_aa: CASSAHSGTSGDNEQFF
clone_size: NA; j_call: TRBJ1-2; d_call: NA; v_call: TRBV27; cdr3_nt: TGTGCCAGCAGACTCACGAGGGGAGCCTATGGCTACACCTTC; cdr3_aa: CASRLTRGAYGYTF
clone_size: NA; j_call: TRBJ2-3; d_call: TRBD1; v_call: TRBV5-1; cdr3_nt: TGCGCCAGCAGCAATCCAGGGGGCGGTCTAGATACGCAGTATTTT; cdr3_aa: CASSNPGGGLDTQYF
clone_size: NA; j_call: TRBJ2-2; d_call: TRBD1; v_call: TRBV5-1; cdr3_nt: TGCGCCAGCAGCTTACCGGGACAGGGGGACACCGGGGAGCTGTTTTTT; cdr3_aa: CASSLPGQGDTGELFF
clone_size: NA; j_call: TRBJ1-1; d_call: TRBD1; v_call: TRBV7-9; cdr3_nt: TGTGCCAGCAGGAAGCCAGGGGGAACTGAAGCTTTCTTT; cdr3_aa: CASRKPGGTEAFF
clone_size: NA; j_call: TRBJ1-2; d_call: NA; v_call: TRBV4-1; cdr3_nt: TGCGCCAGCAGCCGGGACTCATCGGGCCAACGTGGCTACACCTTC; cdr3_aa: CASSRDSSGQRGYTF
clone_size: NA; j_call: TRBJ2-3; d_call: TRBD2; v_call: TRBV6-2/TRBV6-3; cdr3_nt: TGTGCCAGCAGTTCTCTAGCGGAAAACACAGATACGCAGTATTTT; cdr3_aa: CASSSLAENTDTQYF
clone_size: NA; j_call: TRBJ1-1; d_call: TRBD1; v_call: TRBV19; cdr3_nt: TGTGCCAGTACCCGCGCCGGGACAGGGGGCAAGTACACTGAAGCTTTCTTT; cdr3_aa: CASTRAGTGGKYTEAFF
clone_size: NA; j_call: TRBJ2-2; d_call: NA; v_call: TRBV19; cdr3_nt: TGTGCCAGTAGTAAGGGACCTTTTCTCCTAGGGGAGCTGTTTTTT; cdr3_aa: CASSKGPFLLGELFF
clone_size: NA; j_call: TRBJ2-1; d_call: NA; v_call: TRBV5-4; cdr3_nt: TGTGCCAGCAGGGCCATGACAGCGGAGCAGTTCTTC; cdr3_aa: CASRAMTAEQFF
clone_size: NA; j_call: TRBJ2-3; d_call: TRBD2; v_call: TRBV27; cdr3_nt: TGTGCCAGCAGTCTTCCTCTTCCTAGCGGTGCTAGCACAGATACGCAGTATTTT; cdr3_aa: CASSLPLPSGASTDTQYF
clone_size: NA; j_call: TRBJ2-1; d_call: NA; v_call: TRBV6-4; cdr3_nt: TGTGCCAGCAGTGACACGGACAGAAGCTCCTACAATGAGCAGTTCTTC; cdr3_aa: CASSDTDRSSYNEQFF
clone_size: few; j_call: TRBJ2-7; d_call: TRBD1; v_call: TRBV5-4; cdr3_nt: TGTGCCAGCAGCCTTGGACAGGACGCCTACGAGCAGTACTTC; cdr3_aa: CASSLGQDAYEQYF
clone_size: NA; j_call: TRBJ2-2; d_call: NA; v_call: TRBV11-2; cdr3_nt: TGTGTCAGCAGCTTAGAGGGTCCCCCCGGGGAGCTGTTTTTT; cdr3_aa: CVSSLEGPPGELFF
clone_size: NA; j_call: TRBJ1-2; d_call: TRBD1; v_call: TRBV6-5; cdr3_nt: TGTGCCAGCAGTTACCCTACCCTAGGGGGCAAGGGCTACACCTTC; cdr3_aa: CASSYPTLGGKGYTF